This T cell receptor (beta chain) derives from a study of tumor-infiltrating lymphocytes in primary liver carcinoma. Turning to the study itself: Participating patients were men and women between 30 and 69 years old.

Unsorted bulk tissue, roughly 20-34 mg of it, served as the source for co-extraction of RNA and DNA. Collection of samples drew on five separate regions of each tumor. Details on this clonotype: The antigen is not known. A much larger clone differs from this one at a single base, so this may be a read error.

Study results and limitations: Overlap between tumor regions exceeded overlap of tumor with adjacent tissue or blood. Presence in all five tumor regions was observed for only about 8-24% of top clones.

Priming with a constant-region primer yielded TCR beta cDNA from about 500 ng total RNA. TCR beta libraries came from three nested multiplex PCR rounds using slightly modified ARM-PCR. Each of the first two PCR rounds ran approximately 11 cycles with TRBV1-TRBV30 forward and C-beta reverse primers. From the multiplex PCR reads, TCRdb called clonotypes with MiXCR, one entry per CDR3 protein. Among approximately 100,000 distinct CDR3 sequences listed, about 70% were seen once. CDR1 and CDR2 from the germline V gene are SGHDT and YYEEEE. This CDR3 has 13 amino acids. The sample was liver tumor tissue from sampling region 2. Subset given: tumor region T2, inferior pole. This rearrangement joins TRBV5-6 to TRBJ2-7, with D unclear. The TCR comes from an older woman with primary liver carcinoma and hepatitis B virus infection. The DNA for the CDR3 is TGTACCAGCAGCTTGGTAGGGTCGGGCGAGCAGTACTTC. Its translation is CTSSLVGSGEQYF.